Each of the 22 T cell receptor beta chains below was sequenced from the same sample in a study of control samples from healthy donors and cancer patients. Data came from immunoSEQ multiplex PCR; TCRdb stores just in-frame clones and leaves some out. The sample shows 60,000 or so clones, roughly 90% of them seen only once. Sequencing was performed on blood. Receptor source: a man aged 45-65 years in good health.

The chain recombines TRBV3-1 (or the pseudogene TRBV3-2) with TRBJ1-4, with a weak D call TRBD1 (5 bases). Germline CDR1 and CDR2: LGHDT and YNNKEL (reference sequence). The CDR3 sequence is 17 residues long. V dropped 6 bases and J dropped 7 bases, with 24 bases sitting between them. CDR3 sequence: CASSLNTGETESEKLFF. CDR3 coding DNA: TGTGCCAGCAGTCTGAACACCGGGGAGACAGAGAGTGAAAAACTGTTTTTT.

V and J are TRBV11-3 and TRBJ2-3; TRBD2 aligns across 11 bases. From germline, CDR1 is SGHNT and CDR2 YENEEA. V shed 1 base, J shed 0 bases, and the junction held 0 bases outside the gene matches. This CDR3 region has 16 residues. The CDR3 protein is CASSLGTSGSTDTQYF. DNA for the CDR3: TGTGCCAGCAGCTTAGGGACTAGCGGGAGCACAGATACGCAGTATTTT. Together with reference TRBV11-3 and TRBJ2-3, the CDR3 gives the full variable domain: EAGVVQSPRYKIIEKKQPVAFWCNPISGHNTLYWYLQNLGQGPELLIRYENEEAVDDSQLPKDRFSAERLKGVDSTLKIQPAELGDSAVYLCASSLGTSGSTDTQYFGPGTRLTVL.

The chain joins TRBV29-1 to TRBJ2-7; 7 bases match TRBD1. Germline loops: CDR1 SQVTM, CDR2 ANQGSEA. After removal of 8 bases from V and 5 bases from J, the junction contained 9 bases not matched to a gene. The CDR3 has 12 residues. Here the CDR3 reads CSITRTGHEQYF. The DNA for the CDR3 is TGCAGCATAACACGGACAGGTCACGAGCAGTACTTC.

This clone was counted only a few times. The chain uses TRBV9 and TRBJ2-3, with 7 bases lining up with TRBD1. Germline values: CDR1 SGDLS, CDR2 YYNGEE. V trimming: 0 bases; J trimming: 5 bases; junction bases outside the gene matches: 6. CDR3 length equals 15 residues. The CDR3 sequence is CASSVEGALLDTQYF. For the CDR3, the DNA is TGTGCCAGCAGCGTAGAGGGGGCGCTCCTAGATACGCAGTATTTT.

The V call is TRBV5-4, the J call TRBJ2-6, with TRBD1 as a possible D gene (6 bases). The germline V gene encodes CDR1 SGHNT and CDR2 YYREEE (reference sequence). V was clipped by 0 bases and J by 0 bases, with 10 bases between them. The CDR3 is 17 residues long. The CDR3 reads CASSLGQDNSGANVLTF. The CDR3 DNA reads as TGTGCCAGCAGCTTGGGACAGGATAACTCTGGGGCCAACGTCCTGACTTTC.

This clone occurred once. The chain links TRBV18 to TRBJ2-7, with 12 nucleotides matching TRBD2. CDR1 is KGHSH and CDR2 is LQKENI in the germline V gene. This CDR3 has 17 amino acids. V shed 3 bases, J shed 0 bases, and the junction held 6 bases outside the gene matches. CDR3 protein: CASSPRTSGTSSYEQYF. The CDR3 DNA is TGTGCCAGCTCACCGAGGACTAGCGGGACGAGCTCCTACGAGCAGTACTTC.

The chain combines TRBV6-1 with TRBJ1-4; possibly TRBD1 for D (5 bases). This CDR3 has 15 amino acids. V lost 2 bases, J lost 7 bases, and 14 bases lay in between. The germline V gene encodes CDR1 MNHNS and CDR2 SASEGT. CDR3: CASSEHGGLGEKLFF. The CDR3 nucleotides read TGTGCCAGCAGTGAACACGGGGGTCTCGGTGAAAAACTGTTTTTT.

The genes are TRBV24-1 and TRBJ2-2; D remains ambiguous. Germline V gene sequence: CDR1 KGHDR, CDR2 SFDVKD. V lost 4 bases and J lost 9, with 8 bases in between. This CDR3 contains 12 residues. The CDR3 bases are TGTGCCACCAGTGAAGGGCGGCGGGAGCTGTTTTTT. Encoded protein: CATSEGRRELFF.

This chain uses TRBV29-1 with TRBJ2-2; 8 nucleotides line up with TRBD2. Germline values: CDR1 SQVTM, CDR2 ANQGSEA. This CDR3 comprises 14 residues. Trimming took 2 bases from V and 6 from J; bases not matched to a gene: 5. The CDR3 loop reads CSVESGSTAGELFF. The CDR3 nucleotides read TGCAGCGTTGAAAGCGGGAGTACGGCCGGGGAGCTGTTTTTT.

The rearrangement uses TRBV7-2 and TRBJ1-3; no firm D call. Trimming took 1 base from V and 2 from J, leaving 9 bases between them. The germline CDR1 and CDR2 sequences are SGHTA and FQGNSA. The CDR3 consists of 15 residues. CDR3 amino acids: CASSLGADPGNTIYF. For the CDR3, the DNA is TGTGCCAGCAGCTTAGGGGCAGATCCTGGAAACACCATATATTTT.

The chain recombines TRBV19 with TRBJ1-5; no firm D call. Germline lookup yields CDR1 LNHDA and CDR2 SQIVND (reference sequence). The CDR3 spans 14 residues. V dropped 8 bases and J dropped 1 base, with 12 bases sitting between them. The CDR3 here is CASSLDGSNQPQHF. The CDR3 DNA sequence: TGTGCCAGTTCCTTAGACGGGAGCAATCAGCCCCAGCATTTT. Complete variable domain (other parts from reference TRBV19 and TRBJ1-5): DGGITQSPKYLFRKEGQNVTLSCEQNLNHDAMYWYRQDPGQGLRLIYYSQIVNDFQKGDIAEGYSVSREKKESFPLTVTSAQKNPTAFYLCASSLDGSNQPQHFGDGTRLSIL.

The chain uses TRBV27 and TRBJ2-1, with 7 bases aligning to TRBD2. CDR1 and CDR2 from the germline V gene are MNHEY and SMNVEV (reference sequence). Trimming cost V 7 bases and J 1 base; bases outside gene matches: 16. CDR3 length: 18 residues. The CDR3 DNA sequence: TGTGCCAGCATCCCTCCCCCAACGAGCGGGATGTCCTACAATGAGCAGTTCTTC. This encodes CASIPPPTSGMSYNEQFF.

This sequence joins TRBV9 and TRBJ2-3; 8 bases fit TRBD1. This CDR3 spans 15 amino acids. V lost 3 bases, J lost 8 bases, and 11 bases stayed unmatched. Germline V lookup: CDR1 SGDLS, CDR2 YYNGEE. CDR3 loop: CASSAGLSDRATQYF. CDR3 sequence (DNA): TGTGCCAGCAGCGCCGGTCTATCGGACAGGGCTACGCAGTATTTT.

The chain carries TRBV3-1 (or the pseudogene TRBV3-2) and TRBJ1-5; 7 positions match TRBD1. Germline CDR1 reads LGHDT; CDR2 reads YNNKEL (reference sequence). The CDR3 has 15 amino acids. V gave up 0 bases and J gave up 5 bases; unmatched junction bases: 4. CDR3 amino acids: CASSQDNRGYQPQHF. The DNA of the CDR3 is TGTGCCAGCAGCCAAGATAACAGGGGTTATCAGCCCCAGCATTTT.

CDR3 DNA: TGTGCCACCGCTACAGGGTCCGGCACAGATACGCAGTATTTT. Protein product: CATATGSGTDTQYF. The V and J genes are TRBV18 and TRBJ2-3, with a tentative D call TRBD1 (6 bases). This CDR3 has 14 residues. Trimming removed 10 bases from V and 1 base from J, with 15 bases in between. Germline-derived CDR1 and CDR2 are KGHSH and LQKENI.

V is TRBV7-3 and J is TRBJ2-2; 9 bases line up with TRBD2. Germline V gene sequence: CDR1 SGHTA, CDR2 FQGTGA. Trimming removed 6 bases from V and 4 bases from J; junction bases left unmatched: 6. The CDR3 contains 15 residues. This CDR3 is CASSSSGTGTGELFF. The DNA for the CDR3 is TGTGCCAGCAGTTCTAGCGGGACGGGCACCGGGGAGCTGTTTTTT. The full variable domain, its missing parts supplied by reference TRBV7-3 and TRBJ2-2, is GAGVSQTPSNKVTEKGKYVELRCDPISGHTALYWYRQSLGQGPEFLIYFQGTGAADDSGLPNDRFFAVRPEGSVSTLKIQRTERGDSAVYLCASSSSGTGTGELFFGEGSRLTVL.

V usage is TRBV7-3 and J usage is TRBJ2-4, with 9 bases aligning to TRBD2. V lost 2 bases, J lost 3 bases, and 14 bases stayed unmatched. The germline V gene has CDR1 SGHTA and CDR2 FQGTGA. The CDR3 length is 19 residues. CDR3 DNA sequence: TGTGCCAGCAGCTTAGAGGCGGGAGGGGGCAGTTTGGGCAAAAACATTCAGTACTTC. This encodes CASSLEAGGGSLGKNIQYF.

Remarks on this clone: Mismatch with germline at one junction end may stem from a read error. The CDR3 DNA reads TGTGCCAGCAGCCTCTCCGGACCCCCTGTCTTC. Translated, it gives CASSLSGPPVF. The gene calls are TRBV12-3 or TRBV12-4 and TRBJ2-7; no clear D gene. CDR3 size: 11 residues.

The chain recombines TRBV10-2 with TRBJ1-2, with a possible D match to TRBD1 (6 bases). Germline loops: CDR1 WSHSY, CDR2 SAAADI. V dropped 3 bases and J dropped 3 bases, with 8 bases sitting between them. This CDR3 spans 13 amino acids. The CDR3 DNA reads TGCGCCAGCAGTGACAACAGGGACTATGGCTACACCTTC. Protein sequence: CASSDNRDYGYTF.

The V gene is TRBV19, the J gene TRBJ1-3; D may be TRBD1 (6 bases). Trimming shortened V by 5 bases and J by 0 bases, and 14 bases separated the two germline ends. The CDR3 has 16 residues. Germline CDR1 is LNHDA and CDR2 is SQIVND (reference sequence). DNA of the CDR3: TGTGCCAGTAGTTATACACAGGGAAGCTCTGGAAACACCATATATTTT. Amino acid sequence: CASSYTQGSSGNTIYF.

This clone was picked up a small number of times. This chain uses TRBV27 with TRBJ1-5; TRBD1 might be the D (6 bases). CDR3 length: 15 amino acids. Germline lookup yields CDR1 MNHEY and CDR2 SMNVEV (reference sequence). V lost 5 bases, J lost 2 bases, and 13 bases lay in between. The DNA for the CDR3 is TGTGCCAGCAGTCCACAGGGTGCGGGCAATCAGCCCCAGCATTTT. Its translation: CASSPQGAGNQPQHF.

This chain uses TRBV9 with TRBJ1-2, with 7 nucleotides matching TRBD1. The length of the CDR3 is 15 residues. With V trimmed by 0 bases and J by 0 bases, 2 bases remained unmatched. Germline CDR1 and CDR2: SGDLS and YYNGEE. The CDR3 DNA reads TGTGCCAGCAGCGTAGGGGACAGTCCTAACTATGGCTACACCTTC. This sequence encodes CASSVGDSPNYGYTF.